These 19 T cell receptor beta chains came from one sample sequenced in a study of shared clonotypes between healthy human individuals. In the naive CD8 group, cells lacked CD45RO and were positively selected for CCR7, so terminally differentiated effector memory CD45RA+ cells were left out. Sequenced by immunoSEQ multiplex PCR; TCRdb stores in-frame clones only, minus some. The sample shows more than 2 million clones, roughly 93% of them seen only once. The sequenced sample consisted of naive CD8+ T cells from PBMCs. These receptors all stem from a man aged 18 to 29 in good health. Some clones in this sample may be carry-over from other donors' samples.

CDR3 amino acids: CASSEEIINYGYTF. The CDR3 DNA reads TGTGCCAGCAGTGAAGAGATCATAAACTATGGCTACACCTTC. V and J are TRBV6-1 and TRBJ1-2, with D hard to call. Trimming shortened V by 1 base and J by 2 bases, and 8 bases separated the two germline ends. This CDR3 has 14 residues. Germline V gives CDR1 MNHNS, CDR2 SASEGT.

Concerning this clone: Other DNA sequences from this sample encode an identical CDR3 as well. V usage is TRBV28 and J usage is TRBJ2-2; D is uncertain. This CDR3 region has 13 residues. The germline gives CDR1 MDHEN, CDR2 SYDVKM. Trimming took 2 bases from V and 5 from J, leaving 6 bases between them. This CDR3 reads CASSLRRTGELFF. Written as DNA, the CDR3 is TGTGCCAGCAGTTTAAGGCGAACCGGGGAGCTGTTTTTT.

V and J are TRBV9 and TRBJ2-1; 9 nucleotides line up with TRBD2. Trimming at V came to 3 bases and at J to 6 bases, leaving 7 bases not matched to a gene. The CDR3 runs 15 residues. Germline CDR1 SGDLS, CDR2 YYNGEE. The CDR3 DNA is TGTGCCAGCAGCGCAGTAGCGGGAGTTTTCAATGAGCAGTTCTTC. Protein: CASSAVAGVFNEQFF.

This clone appeared a single time. The gene calls are TRBV27 and TRBJ2-1; D is perhaps TRBD2 (5 bases). Germline-derived CDR1 and CDR2 are MNHEY and SMNVEV (reference sequence). This CDR3 region has 13 residues. Trimming pared 6 bases from V and 3 bases from J, leaving 9 bases between. CDR3 DNA: TGTGCCAGCAGCCACCGGGACTACAATGAGCAGTTCTTC. It specifies CASSHRDYNEQFF.

The chain uses TRBV28 and TRBJ1-3, with TRBD1 identical over 10 bases. V dropped 4 bases and J dropped 3; count of bases not matched to a gene: 3. CDR3 length: 15 residues. Per the germline V gene, CDR1 is MDHEN and CDR2 is SYDVKM. The CDR3 DNA sequence: TGTGCCAGCAGTTCGACAGGGGGCGGTGGAAACACCATATATTTT. Its protein product is CASSSTGGGGNTIYF.

This chain links TRBV5-1 with TRBJ2-7; tentatively, D is TRBD2 (5 bases). Trimming stripped 0 bases from V and 0 bases from J, with 16 bases between. The CDR3 contains 17 residues. Germline CDR1 SGHRS, CDR2 YFSETQ. This CDR3 reads CASSLGWVLAGSYEQYF. As DNA, the CDR3 is TGCGCCAGCAGCTTGGGTTGGGTCCTCGCGGGCTCCTACGAGCAGTACTTC.

The CDR3, as DNA: TGTGCCAGCAGTGGGGGACAGGGTGGAAATGAGCAGTTCTTC. Amino acids: CASSGGQGGNEQFF. The chain uses TRBV28 and TRBJ2-1; 9 bases are a match to TRBD1. Germline-derived CDR1 and CDR2 are MDHEN and SYDVKM. The CDR3 is made up of 14 amino acids. Trimming removed 5 bases from V and 7 bases from J; junction bases left unmatched: 6.

This chain connects TRBV4-2 to TRBJ2-7; perhaps TRBD2 as D (7 bases). V lost 8 bases, J lost 0 bases, and 26 bases lay in between. The CDR3 consists of 18 residues. The germline V gene has CDR1 LGHNA and CDR2 YNFKEQ. CDR3 DNA: TGTGCCAGCGGAGCACGTGCCTTGGGGGGGGCGATCTCCTACGAGCAGTACTTC. Its translation is CASGARALGGAISYEQYF.

This chain connects TRBV7-9 to TRBJ1-4, with a possible D match to TRBD1 (6 bases). CDR3 length equals 16 residues. The V end was cut by 4 bases, the J end by 0 bases, with 12 bases between. Germline values: CDR1 SEHNR, CDR2 FQNEAQ (reference sequence). The CDR3 region has the DNA TGTGCCAGCAGCTCAGACAGGTTCGCAACTAATGAAAAACTGTTTTTT. Translation gives CASSSDRFATNEKLFF.

The J gene is TRBJ2-2, the V gene TRBV18; D possibly corresponds to TRBD2 (5 bases). Per the germline V gene, CDR1 is KGHSH and CDR2 is LQKENI. The ends were cut back, 4 bases at V and 3 bases at J, with 9 bases in the middle. CDR3 length: 14 residues. The DNA of the CDR3 is TGTGCCAGCTCACTCTACGGGGACACCGGGGAGCTGTTTTTT. This codes for CASSLYGDTGELFF.

CDR3 in DNA: TGTGCCATCAGTGCCGGGGGCACCATGAACACTGAAGCTTTCTTT. It codes for CAISAGGTMNTEAFF. This chain uses TRBV10-3 with TRBJ1-1; TRBD1 might be the D (6 bases). The germline gives CDR1 ENHRY, CDR2 SYGVKD. Between the trimmed V and J ends, which lost 4 bases and 0 bases, there was a span of 12 bases. The CDR3 is 15 residues long.

The rearrangement uses TRBV5-1 and TRBJ2-3; 15 bases agree with TRBD2. Losses at the gene ends were 1 base for V and 2 bases for J; bases not matched to a gene: 2. Germline V gives CDR1 SGHRS, CDR2 YFSETQ. The CDR3 runs to 17 residues. DNA for the CDR3: TGCGCCAGCAGCTTGTGGACTAGCGGGAGGGCCACAGATACGCAGTATTTT. Translation: CASSLWTSGRATDTQYF.

This chain links TRBV5-1 with TRBJ2-2; a weak D match, TRBD2 (6 bases). V dropped 0 bases and J dropped 1 base, with 13 bases sitting between them. From germline, CDR1 is SGHRS and CDR2 YFSETQ. This CDR3 comprises 17 residues. As DNA, the CDR3 is TGCGCCAGCAGCTTGGCGAGGGACTTTGAGAACACCGGGGAGCTGTTTTTT. Translation gives CASSLARDFENTGELFF.

The rearrangement joins TRBV7-9 to TRBJ2-3; D unresolved. The CDR3 loop spans 16 amino acids. Germline CDR1 reads SEHNR; CDR2 reads FQNEAQ (reference sequence). Trimming pared 6 bases from V and 2 bases from J, leaving 18 bases between. In DNA, the CDR3 is TGTGCCAGCAGGGCATACGTCTTAGACAACACAGATACGCAGTATTTT. It codes for CASRAYVLDNTDTQYF. The whole variable domain, remainder taken from reference TRBV7-9 and TRBJ2-3, is DTGVSQNPRHKITKRGQNVTFRCDPISEHNRLYWYRQTLGQGPEFLTYFQNEAQLEKSRLLSDRFSAERPKGSFSTLEIQRTEQGDSAMYLCASRAYVLDNTDTQYFGPGTRLTVL.

The chain has TRBV10-3 and TRBJ1-4; D perhaps matches TRBD1 (5 bases). Germline lookup yields CDR1 ENHRY and CDR2 SYGVKD. Trimming removed 5 bases at V and 7 bases at J, with 11 bases between. The CDR3 length is 13 residues. CDR3 coding DNA: TGTGCCATCAGTACGACAGCGGGTGAAAAACTGTTTTTT. Its protein is CAISTTAGEKLFF.

The V gene is TRBV27, the J gene TRBJ2-7, with D unclear. The CDR3 has 16 residues. In germline, CDR1 is MNHEY, CDR2 SMNVEV (reference sequence). Trimming shortened V by 6 bases and J by 0 bases, and 18 bases separated the two germline ends. The CDR3 protein is CASSKGPGASSYEQYF. In DNA, the CDR3 is TGTGCCAGCAGCAAAGGACCGGGTGCTAGCTCCTACGAGCAGTACTTC.

The CDR3 DNA is TGTGCCACCCGCGGGCAGGGTATAAACACTGAAGCTTTCTTT. Residues: CATRGQGINTEAFF. The V gene is TRBV15, the J gene TRBJ1-1, with D maybe TRBD1 (5 bases). Germline-derived CDR1 and CDR2 are LNHNV and YYDKDF (reference sequence). The CDR3 sequence is 14 residues long. V lost 8 bases to trimming and J lost 2 bases, with 15 bases between them.

The CDR3 region has the DNA TGTGCCAGCAGCTTAGCCCCGACTTACGAGCAGTACTTC. Translated, it gives CASSLAPTYEQYF. V gene TRBV7-6 combines with J gene TRBJ2-7; D is unresolved. This CDR3 comprises 13 residues. V lost 0 bases to trimming and J lost 4 bases, with 7 bases between them. CDR1 is SGHVS, CDR2 FNYEAQ, per germline.

The V and J genes are TRBV7-6 and TRBJ2-1; TRBD2 might be the D (5 bases). In germline, CDR1 is SGHVS, CDR2 FNYEAQ. The CDR3 is 15 residues long. Trimming removed 2 bases at V and 9 bases at J, with 17 bases between. CDR3 region: CASSLPSSGGGEQFF. CDR3 bases: TGTGCCAGCAGCTTACCCTCCAGCGGTGGAGGTGAGCAGTTCTTC. Combining the CDR3 with reference TRBV7-6 and TRBJ2-1 gives the whole variable domain GAGVSQSPRYKVTKRGQDVALRCDPISGHVSLYWYRQALGQGPEFLTYFNYEAQQDKSGLPNDRFSAERPEGSISTLTIQRTEQRDSAMYRCASSLPSSGGGEQFFGPGTRLTVL.